Each of the 9 T cell receptor beta chains below was sequenced from the same sample in a study of T cell changes during pregnancy in multiple sclerosis. The table came from immunoSEQ multiplex PCR; TCRdb's copy has only in-frame clones and leaves some out. The profile shows about 40,000 clones, 80% to 95% of them singletons. The sample here was CD4+ T cells from peripheral blood mononuclear cells, taken in the third trimester of pregnancy. The origin of the receptors is a female donor with multiple sclerosis, enrolled in a pregnancy study.

The DNA for the CDR3 is TGTGCCAGCAGCCCAGCAGGTCGGGGAAGGAACACTGAAGCTTTCTTT. It encodes CASSPAGRGRNTEAFF. The rearrangement joins TRBV5-6 to TRBJ1-1; D remains ambiguous. V was clipped by 4 bases and J by 1 base, with 17 bases between them. CDR3 length: 16 residues. Looked up from germline, CDR1 is SGHDT and CDR2 is YYEEEE.

Written as DNA, the CDR3 is TGTGCCAGCAGCTTCCTTGACTGGGATACGCAGTATTTT. Translating gives CASSFLDWDTQYF. J is TRBJ2-3 and V is TRBV7-8, with D hard to call. Germline lookup yields CDR1 SGHVS and CDR2 FQNEAQ. CDR3 length: 13 amino acids. With 3 bases removed from V and 6 bases from J, the gap between germline ends came to 10 bases.

V gene TRBV19 combines with J gene TRBJ2-2; TRBD2 agrees at 8 bases. This CDR3 has 16 amino acids. Germline V gene data show CDR1 as LNHDA and CDR2 as SQIVND (reference sequence). Germline trimming cut 6 bases from V and 4 bases from J; bases unmatched to any gene: 10. DNA for the CDR3: TGTGCCAGTAGCCCCAGTCCGGGAGGGCGCACCGGGGAGCTGTTTTTT. This codes for CASSPSPGGRTGELFF.

This sequence joins TRBV2 and TRBJ2-1; a possible D gene is TRBD1 (5 bases). Germline V gene sequence: CDR1 SNHLY, CDR2 FYNNEI. This CDR3 spans 13 amino acids. The V gene lost 4 bases and the J gene lost 7 bases, with 11 bases spanning the gap. The CDR3 sequence: CASSVRQGNEQFF. The DNA of the CDR3 is TGTGCCAGCAGTGTCCGTCAGGGAAATGAGCAGTTCTTC.

The chain recombines TRBV27 with TRBJ2-1; TRBD2 aligns across 12 bases. Trimming took 6 bases from V and 4 from J; bases not matched to a gene: 7. The CDR3 is 16 residues long. Germline lookup yields CDR1 MNHEY and CDR2 SMNVEV (reference sequence). As DNA, the CDR3 is TGTGCCAGCAGCAAGACTAGCGGGAGATGGTACAATGAGCAGTTCTTC. Its translation: CASSKTSGRWYNEQFF.

This rearrangement joins TRBV5-1 to TRBJ2-7, with a weak D call TRBD2 (5 bases). V lost 0 bases, J lost 2 bases, and 6 bases lay in between. The CDR3 is 13 amino acids. Looked up from germline, CDR1 is SGHRS and CDR2 is YFSETQ. The CDR3, as DNA: TGCGCCAGCAGCTTGGACGGGGCCTACGAGCAGTACTTC. Translating it yields CASSLDGAYEQYF.

The chain uses TRBV29-1 and TRBJ1-3; D is perhaps TRBD1 (6 bases). This CDR3 is 13 amino acids long. Germline assignment: CDR1 SQVTM and CDR2 ANQGSEA. V dropped 5 bases and J dropped 2 bases, with 10 bases sitting between them. CDR3 nucleotide sequence: TGCAGCGTTACAGGGAACCCTGGAAACACCATATATTTT. It specifies CSVTGNPGNTIYF.

The chain carries TRBV7-9 and TRBJ2-7; D might be TRBD1 (6 bases). Trimming left V 5 bases short and J 5 bases short, with 13 bases between. In germline, CDR1 is SEHNR, CDR2 FQNEAQ (reference sequence). CDR3 length: 13 amino acids. The CDR3: CASSTYQGNEQYF. The DNA of the CDR3 is TGTGCCAGCAGCACTTACCAGGGGAACGAGCAGTACTTC.

The chain employs TRBV11-2 and TRBJ2-2; TRBD2 aligns across 8 bases. This CDR3 contains 16 residues. CDR1 and CDR2 (germline): SGHAT, FQNNGV. V shed 6 bases, J shed 3 bases, and the junction held 9 bases outside the gene matches. The CDR3 DNA sequence: TGTGCCAGCAGTTCCATTCGGGGGGGGTACACCGGGGAGCTGTTTTTT. Encoded protein: CASSSIRGGYTGELFF.